This T cell receptor beta chain was sequenced in a study of cytomegalovirus exposure and HLA in healthy donors. Study at large: One earlier analysis, a look at around 170 million T cells, found about 110 million unique TCR beta sequences. Membership in the Caucasian-associated ancestry cluster was found for about 80% of 398 genotyped donors. Study results and caveats: In a later analysis, V- and J-gene trimming of beta chains associated with a DCLRE1C missense variant, replicated independently.

Among the donors, all were healthy bone marrow donors. The CDR3 totals 12 residues. Trimming took off 8 bases at V and 10 bases at J, with 12 bases between the two ends. Germline CDR1 reads LNHDA; CDR2 reads SQIVND (reference sequence). PCR used 60 Vbeta primers and 13 Jbeta primers. TCRdb keeps only in-frame clones here, not all; method: immunoSEQ multiplex PCR. The table shows approximately 210,000 clones, with 70% to 80% occurring only once. A remark on this clone: Its target is unknown.

This chain links TRBV19 with TRBJ1-6, with D maybe TRBD1 (6 bases). The TCR was taken from a male donor in good health and CMV-seropositive. Sequenced sample: PBMCs. The CDR3 sequence: CASRRDTSPLHF. CDR3 coding DNA: TGTGCCAGTCGCCGGGACACCTCACCCCTCCACTTT.